This T cell receptor beta chain derives from a study of Ad26.COV2.S vaccination and SARS-CoV-2 variants. About the study: Recipients of Ad26.COV2.S got it intramuscularly, once or twice 56 days apart.

For this clone: Antigen unknown.

The protocol was immunoSEQ multiplex PCR, while the TCRdb copy is restricted to in-frame clones and leaves out a portion. The repertoire holds under 600,000 clones, with about 89% as singletons. Treatment indicated: roughly 18 received Ad26.COV2.S at low or high dose, single or two shots; 5 received placebo; per-sample allocation not given. Sampling took place 63 days after the first vaccine or placebo injection. Study-wide points: It is possible that the TCR breadth and depth analyses underestimated the total T cell responses. Comparability of non-spike TCR breadth was observed across vaccine and placebo recipients.

The source of this sequence is a person aged 18-60 years who received the Ad26.COV2.S COVID-19 vaccine or a placebo. The sample in question was peripheral blood, obtained in a trial of Ad26.COV2.S vaccine versus placebo.

The CDR3 DNA is TGTGCCACGTCGGACAGGGGGGAGGCAGATACGCAGTATTTT. Translated: CATSDRGEADTQYF. The rearrangement joins TRBV24-1 to TRBJ2-3, with 10 bases lining up with TRBD1. Germline V lookup: CDR1 KGHDR, CDR2 SFDVKD. This CDR3 spans 14 amino acids. Germline trimming cut 10 bases from V and 4 bases from J; bases unmatched to any gene: 7.